Described below is a single T cell receptor (beta chain) sequence and its context. Its antigen is not known. The data derive from a study of graft-versus-host responses after intestinal transplantation. Study details: The whole recipient group had anti-thymocyte globulin induction followed by tacrolimus and steroids for around 3 years. Notes on the study in general: Circulating GvH clone levels at their peak were associated with HvG declines (early post-transplant).

Assay: immunoSEQ multiplex PCR; the TCRdb copy retains only in-frame clones and omits some. This sample has about 70,000 clones, with less than 95% found just once. This TCR came from a human donor who received an intestinal transplant. Sequenced here: unstimulated CD8+ T cells sorted from spleen or lymph node cells, sampled before intestinal transplant.

For the CDR3, the DNA is TGTGCCAGCAGTGAGGGACACCTCTACGAGCAGTACTTC. Protein sequence: CASSEGHLYEQYF. V and J are TRBV6-1 and TRBJ2-7; tentatively, D is TRBD1 (6 bases). CDR1 and CDR2 (germline): MNHNS, SASEGT. The CDR3 loop spans 13 amino acids. Trimming shortened V by 3 bases and J by 3 bases, and 9 bases separated the two germline ends.